The source of this TCR beta chain is a study of vaccination effects on CD4 cells after COVID-19. Study as a whole: After the second dose, samples were taken at median day 72.

Measured with immunoSEQ multiplex PCR; TCRdb has only the in-frame clones, and not every one. Seen here are some 61,000 clones, 76% observed once, and the top ten hold 0.95%. Sequencing in the ViraFEST assay came after antigen-specific CD4+ T cells had been expanded with viral peptide pools, which were used to stimulate PBMC. Following 10 days of culture, CD4+ T cells were isolated. The cohort was immunized with two doses of either the BNT162b2 or mRNA-1273 vaccine. Recipients of the vaccine had no prior SARS-CoV-2 infection and negative nucleocapsid antibodies. Replacing half the medium with IL-2 medium was done on days 3 and 7. This clone occurred once. Its antigen is still unknown. Germline lookup yields CDR1 MNHEY and CDR2 SVGAGI. The CDR3 contains 14 residues. The V gene lost 7 bases and the J gene lost 5 bases, with 16 bases spanning the gap.

The J gene is TRBJ2-3, the V gene TRBV6-5; D unclear. The source was CD4+ T cells from PBMCs cultured with HCoV-OC43 spike peptides, collected after COVID-19 vaccination. Stated subset: HCoV-OC43 spike overlapping peptide pool stimulation. The receptor was isolated from a human donor who received a COVID-19 vaccine. DNA for the CDR3: TGTGCCAGCAAACCCAACTATTCCCTAGATACGCAGTATTTT. This sequence encodes CASKPNYSLDTQYF.